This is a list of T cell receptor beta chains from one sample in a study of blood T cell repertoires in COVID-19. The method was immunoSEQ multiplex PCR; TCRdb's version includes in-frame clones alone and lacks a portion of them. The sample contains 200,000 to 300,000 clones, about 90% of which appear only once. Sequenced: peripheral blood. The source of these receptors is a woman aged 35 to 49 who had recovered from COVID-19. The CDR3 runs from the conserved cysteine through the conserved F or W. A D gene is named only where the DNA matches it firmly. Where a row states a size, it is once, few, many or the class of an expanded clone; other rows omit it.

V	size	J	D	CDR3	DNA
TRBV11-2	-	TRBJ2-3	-	CASSLVAVDTQYF	TGTGCCAGCAGCTTAGTGGCGGTGGATACGCAGTATTTT
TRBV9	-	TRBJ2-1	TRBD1	CASSADRPYNEQFF	TGTGCCAGCAGCGCGGACAGGCCCTACAATGAGCAGTTCTTC
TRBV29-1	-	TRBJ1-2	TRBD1	CSVGDRDSGYGYTF	TGCAGCGTCGGTGACAGGGACAGTGGCTATGGCTACACCTTC
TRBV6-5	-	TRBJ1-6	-	CASSYASGGNSPLHF	TGTGCCAGCAGTTACGCGTCAGGTGGGAATTCACCCCTCCACTTT
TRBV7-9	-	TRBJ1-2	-	CASSLVPRVDYGYTF	TGTGCCAGCAGCTTAGTCCCCAGGGTAGACTATGGCTACACCTTC
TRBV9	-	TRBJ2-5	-	CASSLRSSRGATQYF	TGTGCCAGCAGCCTAAGGTCTAGCAGAGGTGCGACCCAGTACTTC
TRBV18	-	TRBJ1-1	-	CASSPNGAGLNTEAFF	TGTGCCAGCTCACCGAATGGGGCAGGGTTGAACACTGAAGCTTTCTTT
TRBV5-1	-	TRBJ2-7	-	CASSLTGQEQYF	TGCGCCAGCAGCTTAACAGGGCAGGAGCAGTACTTC
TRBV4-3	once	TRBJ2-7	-	CASSLTAGFSYEQYF	TGCGCCAGCAGCCTCACCGCGGGGTTTTCCTACGAGCAGTACTTC
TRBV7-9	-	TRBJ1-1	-	CASSPIFQGEEGTEAFF	TGTGCCAGCAGCCCGATTTTTCAGGGTGAGGAGGGGACTGAAGCTTTCTTT
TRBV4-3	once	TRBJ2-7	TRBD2	CASSQDGLAGNEQYF	TGCGCCAGCAGCCAAGATGGGCTAGCGGGTAACGAGCAGTACTTC
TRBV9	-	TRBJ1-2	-	CASSVAGVPNYGYTF	TGTGCCAGCAGCGTAGCGGGGGTGCCAAACTATGGCTACACCTTC
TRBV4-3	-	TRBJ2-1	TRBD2	CASSQVGSSGAYNEQFF	TGCGCCAGCAGCCAAGTAGGGTCTAGCGGGGCGTACAATGAGCAGTTCTTC
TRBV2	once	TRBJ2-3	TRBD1	CANAGQGWGDTQYF	TGTGCCAACGCGGGACAGGGCTGGGGAGATACGCAGTATTTT
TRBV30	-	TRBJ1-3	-	CAWSVLYSGNTIYF	TGTGCCTGGAGTGTTCTGTACTCTGGAAACACCATATATTTT
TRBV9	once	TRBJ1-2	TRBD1	CASSVSQGVLYGYTF	TGTGCCAGCAGCGTCAGTCAGGGGGTACTTTATGGCTACACCTTC
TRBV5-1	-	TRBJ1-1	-	CASSQGKMNTEAFF	TGCGCCAGCAGCCAGGGTAAGATGAACACTGAAGCTTTCTTT
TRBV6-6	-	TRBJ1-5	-	CASSYSIGVQPQHF	TGTGCCAGCAGTTACTCGATCGGGGTTCAGCCCCAGCATTTT
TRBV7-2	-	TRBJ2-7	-	CASSLGGGAYEQYF	TGTGCCAGCAGCTTAGGAGGGGGGGCCTACGAGCAGTACTTC
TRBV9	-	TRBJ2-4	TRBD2	CASSPRAGGGKNIQYF	TGTGCCAGCAGCCCCCGGGCGGGGGGGGGCAAAAACATTCAGTACTTC
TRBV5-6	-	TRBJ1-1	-	CASRQFVAPEAEAFF	TGTGCCAGCAGACAATTCGTCGCCCCCGAAGCTGAAGCTTTCTTT
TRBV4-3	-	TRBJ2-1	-	CASSQAPSDRREQFF	TGCGCCAGCAGCCAAGCCCCCTCTGACAGGAGAGAGCAGTTCTTC
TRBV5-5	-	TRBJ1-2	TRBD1	CASSWQGGLGTGVGYTF	TGTGCCAGCAGCTGGCAGGGCGGGCTTGGGACAGGGGTTGGCTACACCTTC
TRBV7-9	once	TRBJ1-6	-	CASTKGTSSSYNSPLHF	TGTGCCAGCACCAAGGGTACCTCTAGCTCCTATAATTCACCCCTCCACTTT
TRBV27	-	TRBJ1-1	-	CASRATETEAFF	TGTGCCAGCAGGGCGACAGAGACTGAAGCTTTCTTT
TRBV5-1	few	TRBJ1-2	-	CASSLQNYGYTF	TGCGCCAGCAGCTTGCAGAACTATGGCTACACCTTC
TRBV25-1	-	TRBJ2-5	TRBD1	CASRDREETQYF	TGTGCCAGCAGGGACAGGGAAGAGACCCAGTACTTC
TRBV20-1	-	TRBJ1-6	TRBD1	CSASLTGTENSPLHF	TGCAGTGCTAGTCTGACCGGGACAGAGAATTCACCCCTCCACTTT